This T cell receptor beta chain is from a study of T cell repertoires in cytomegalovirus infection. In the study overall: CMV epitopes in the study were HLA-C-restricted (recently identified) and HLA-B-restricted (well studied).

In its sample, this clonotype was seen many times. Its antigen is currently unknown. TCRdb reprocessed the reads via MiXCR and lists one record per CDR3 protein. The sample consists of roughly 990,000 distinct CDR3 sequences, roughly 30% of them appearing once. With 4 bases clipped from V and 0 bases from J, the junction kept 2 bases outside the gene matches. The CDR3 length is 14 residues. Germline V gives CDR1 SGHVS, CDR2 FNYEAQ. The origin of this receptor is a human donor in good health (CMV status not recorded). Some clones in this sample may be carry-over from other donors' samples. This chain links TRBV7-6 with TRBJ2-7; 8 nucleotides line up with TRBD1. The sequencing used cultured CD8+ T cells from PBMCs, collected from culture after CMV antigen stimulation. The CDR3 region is CASSSGTGSYEQYF. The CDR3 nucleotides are TGTGCCAGCAGCTCGGGGACAGGCTCCTACGAGCAGTACTTC.